These 22 T cell receptor beta chains originate from one sample sequenced in a study of shared clonotypes between healthy human individuals. Sequenced by immunoSEQ multiplex PCR; TCRdb stores in-frame clones only, minus some. The top ten clones hold roughly 0.83% of a sample with some 1.1 million clones, roughly 80% of them seen once. Sequencing was carried out using memory CD4+ T cells from PBMCs. Subset noted: CD45RA-negative fraction. The source of these receptors is a man younger than 30 in good health. Some clones in this sample may be carry-over from other donors' samples.

The J gene is TRBJ1-1, the V gene TRBV9; no clear D. The CDR3 contains 15 residues. V was trimmed by 0 bases and J by 11 bases, leaving 20 bases between them. CDR1 and CDR2 from the germline V gene are SGDLS and YYNGEE. CDR3 sequence reads: CASSVVSGPGYRAFF. The CDR3 nucleotides read TGTGCCAGCAGCGTAGTATCAGGACCTGGCTACCGGGCTTTCTTT.

This chain links TRBV28 with TRBJ1-3; D call uncertain. The CDR3 is made up of 14 amino acids. Germline lookup yields CDR1 MDHEN and CDR2 SYDVKM. V was trimmed by 6 bases and J by 4 bases, leaving 13 bases between them. CDR3: CASSPGDRGNTIYF. CDR3 coding DNA: TGTGCCAGCAGCCCGGGAGACCGCGGAAACACCATATATTTT.

The chain couples TRBV4-2 to TRBJ1-4; D is ambiguous. The V gene lost 1 base and the J gene lost 5 bases, with 8 bases spanning the gap. CDR1 is LGHNA and CDR2 is YNFKEQ in the germline V gene. CDR3 length equals 14 residues. The CDR3 here is CASSQVGSNEKLFF. In nucleotides, the CDR3 is TGTGCCAGCAGCCAAGTGGGATCCAATGAAAAACTGTTTTTT.

J is TRBJ1-5 and V is TRBV19; D not certain. V was clipped by 10 bases and J by 1 base, with 11 bases between them. Germline lookup yields CDR1 LNHDA and CDR2 SQIVND (reference sequence). The CDR3 loop spans 13 amino acids. As DNA, the CDR3 is TGTGCCACCGCCCGGGAGAGCAATCAGCCCCAGCATTTT. Protein: CATARESNQPQHF.

The rearrangement joins TRBV27 to TRBJ1-2; D may be TRBD1 (5 bases). The CDR3 spans 17 residues. Germline CDR1 and CDR2: MNHEY and SMNVEV (reference sequence). The V and J ends lost 6 bases and 4 bases respectively, with 24 bases between them. The CDR3: CASSILGAGGPSYGYTF. DNA of the CDR3: TGTGCCAGCAGCATCCTAGGGGCGGGAGGGCCCAGCTATGGCTACACCTTC.

The chain employs TRBV10-3 and TRBJ2-1; 8 positions match TRBD2. Per the germline V gene, CDR1 is ENHRY and CDR2 is SYGVKD. V was pared by 6 bases and J by 3 bases, with 10 bases of the junction left unmatched. The CDR3 covers 16 residues. CDR3 nucleotide sequence: TGTGCCATCAGAGCGTCGACTAGCGATAACTACAATGAGCAGTTCTTC. Translating it yields CAIRASTSDNYNEQFF.

This clone was observed a few times. CDR3 in DNA: TGCGCCAGCAGTGAGTGGACAGGGACCGGGGAGCTGTTTTTT. It yields the protein CASSEWTGTGELFF. The rearrangement joins TRBV10-1 to TRBJ2-2; 8 bases align to TRBD1. Germline CDR1 and CDR2: WNHNN and SYGVQD (reference sequence). Trimming cost V 1 base and J 5 bases; bases outside gene matches: 0. This CDR3 region has 14 residues.

This clone was detected once. The gene calls are TRBV14 and TRBJ1-4; D not certain. Germline CDR1 SGHDN, CDR2 FVKESK. CDR3 length: 16 residues. V lost 1 base, J lost 4 bases, and 13 bases lay in between. CDR3 DNA sequence: TGTGCCAGCAGCCAAGCTTGGAGAGGGAGTAATGAAAAACTGTTTTTT. Residues: CASSQAWRGSNEKLFF.

The J gene is TRBJ2-3, the V gene TRBV5-1, with 14 bases matching TRBD2. Trimming removed 0 bases from V and 5 bases from J; junction bases left unmatched: 11. The germline CDR1 and CDR2 sequences are SGHRS and YFSETQ. This CDR3 contains 19 residues. The CDR3 protein is CASSLVGTSGRARGDTQYF. The CDR3, as DNA: TGCGCCAGCAGCTTGGTGGGGACTAGCGGGAGAGCGCGGGGAGATACGCAGTATTTT.

The V call is TRBV20-1, the J call TRBJ1-5; D might be TRBD1 (5 bases). The CDR3 has 11 amino acids. Germline CDR1 DFQATT, CDR2 SNEGSKA (reference sequence). Trimming left V 6 bases short and J 6 bases short, with 9 bases between. This CDR3 reads CSAGGIQPQHF. The CDR3 DNA reads TGCAGTGCCGGGGGGATTCAGCCCCAGCATTTT.

This clone turned up a few times. The chain links TRBV2 to TRBJ1-1; 8 bases align to TRBD1. V was pared by 8 bases and J by 2 bases, with 4 bases of the junction left unmatched. The CDR3 spans 13 residues. Germline CDR1 is SNHLY and CDR2 is FYNNEI. CDR3 coding DNA: TGTGCCAGCGGGGCAGGGGGCAACACTGAAGCTTTCTTT. Translating it yields CASGAGGNTEAFF.

Comments on this clone: Other DNA variants within this sample encode the same CDR3. The V gene is TRBV7-2, the J gene TRBJ2-7; 7 positions agree with TRBD2. Per germline, CDR1 SGHTA and CDR2 FQGNSA. The CDR3 is made up of 14 amino acids. Unmatched junction bases numbered 3, after V lost 1 base and J lost 3 bases. CDR3 in amino acids: CASSLGPSGYEQYF. The CDR3 DNA is TGTGCCAGCAGCTTAGGCCCTAGCGGCTACGAGCAGTACTTC. The whole variable domain, filled in from reference TRBV7-2 and TRBJ2-7, reads GAGVSQSPSNKVTEKGKDVELRCDPISGHTALYWYRQSLGQGLEFLIYFQGNSAPDKSGLPSDRFSAERTGGSVSTLTIQRTQQEDSAVYLCASSLGPSGYEQYFGPGTRLTVT.

V usage is TRBV19 and J usage is TRBJ2-3, with 9 positions matching TRBD2. The CDR3 covers 14 residues. V lost 3 bases and J lost 6; bases outside the gene matches: 4. Germline values: CDR1 LNHDA, CDR2 SQIVND (reference sequence). CDR3 region: CASSMASGADTQYF. As DNA, the CDR3 is TGTGCCAGTAGTATGGCTAGCGGGGCGGATACGCAGTATTTT.

V usage is TRBV11-2 and J usage is TRBJ1-1; the D gene is possibly TRBD1 (5 bases). This CDR3 is built from 14 residues. Germline V gives CDR1 SGHAT, CDR2 FQNNGV. The V gene lost 0 bases and the J gene lost 6 bases, with 11 bases spanning the gap. Here the CDR3 reads CASSLDRDGAEAFF. CDR3 coding DNA: TGTGCCAGCAGCTTAGATAGGGACGGGGCTGAAGCTTTCTTT. Full variable domain (missing parts from reference TRBV11-2 and TRBJ1-1): EAGVAQSPRYKIIEKRQSVAFWCNPISGHATLYWYQQILGQGPKLLIQFQNNGVVDDSQLPKDRFSAERLKGVDSTLKIQPAKLEDSAVYLCASSLDRDGAEAFFGQGTRLTVV.

The table lists this clone with many counts. The rearrangement uses TRBV5-1 and TRBJ2-1, with D possibly being TRBD2 (6 bases). Between the trimmed V and J ends, which lost 0 bases and 11 bases, there was a span of 18 bases. Germline V CDR1 and CDR2: SGHRS, YFSETQ. The CDR3 contains 15 residues. CDR3 coding DNA: TGCGCCAGCAGCTTGGACACCGGGACTCAGATACAGCAGTTCTTC. Translated: CASSLDTGTQIQQFF.

The chain couples TRBV10-2 to TRBJ2-5; the match to TRBD2 covers 12 bases. Germline assignment: CDR1 WSHSY and CDR2 SAAADI. This CDR3 has 14 residues. The V and J ends lost 4 bases and 3 bases, in that order; junction bases with no gene match: 0. CDR3 in amino acids: CASSASGREETQYF. The CDR3 DNA reads TGCGCCAGCAGTGCTAGCGGGAGGGAAGAGACCCAGTACTTC.

The chain carries TRBV27 and TRBJ1-2, with 7 positions matching TRBD1. After removal of 4 bases from V and 2 bases from J, the junction contained 4 bases not matched to a gene. Germline V gene lookup returns CDR1 MNHEY and CDR2 SMNVEV (reference sequence). This CDR3 contains 14 residues. In DNA, the CDR3 is TGTGCCAGCAGTTCATACAGGGGAAACTATGGCTACACCTTC. Its translation: CASSSYRGNYGYTF.

CDR3 loop: CASSLNRRDEQYF. CDR3 nucleotides: TGTGCCAGCAGCTTAAACAGGAGAGACGAGCAGTACTTC. The chain uses TRBV7-2 and TRBJ2-7; weak D call: TRBD1 (5 bases). The CDR3 has 13 amino acids. CDR1 is SGHTA, CDR2 FQGNSA, per germline. Trimming shortened V by 2 bases and J by 5 bases, and 10 bases separated the two germline ends.

The chain employs TRBV29-1 and TRBJ2-7; 9 bases map to TRBD1. This CDR3 has 13 residues. From germline, CDR1 is SQVTM and CDR2 ANQGSEA. V was pared by 2 bases and J by 5 bases, with 4 bases of the junction left unmatched. CDR3: CSVETDRGNEQYF. DNA of the CDR3: TGCAGCGTTGAAACGGACAGGGGCAACGAGCAGTACTTC.

This clone was seen more than once but under ten times. V is TRBV6-6 and J is TRBJ2-1; possible D gene TRBD2, 6 bases. V was cut by 4 bases and J by 2 bases, with 9 bases left in between. Germline V gives CDR1 MNHNY, CDR2 SVGAGI (reference sequence). The CDR3 is made up of 14 amino acids. CDR3 in DNA: TGTGCCAGCAGTTTTACGGGAGCCTACAATGAGCAGTTCTTC. Encoded protein: CASSFTGAYNEQFF.

The rearrangement joins TRBV27 to TRBJ2-7; D is unresolved. The CDR3 has 13 residues. Germline lookup yields CDR1 MNHEY and CDR2 SMNVEV (reference sequence). The V and J ends lost 4 bases and 6 bases respectively, with 13 bases between them. CDR3 in amino acids: CASSSIGRREQYF. The CDR3 DNA reads TGTGCCAGCAGTTCAATTGGCCGCCGCGAGCAGTACTTC.

This chain uses TRBV5-1 with TRBJ2-2; 8 nucleotides agree with TRBD1. The germline V gene encodes CDR1 SGHRS and CDR2 YFSETQ. The CDR3 consists of 16 residues. Germline trimming cut 5 bases from V and 4 bases from J; bases unmatched to any gene: 10. CDR3 coding DNA: TGCGCCAGCAGGCCTACAGGGGGTTTGGCCACCGGGGAGCTGTTTTTT. Its protein is CASRPTGGLATGELFF. Based on the CDR3 plus reference TRBV5-1 and TRBJ2-2, the full variable domain is KAGVTQTPRYLIKTRGQQVTLSCSPISGHRSVSWYQQTPGQGLQFLFEYFSETQRNKGNFPGRFSGRQFSNSRSEMNVSTLELGDSALYLCASRPTGGLATGELFFGEGSRLTVL.